The entry below describes one T cell receptor (beta chain). Its antigen is undetermined. The record originates from a study of OX40 agonist ivuxolimab in advanced cancers. About the study: Ivuxolimab, an agonistic anti-OX40 (CD134) antibody, was given to patients. Findings of the study overall: Clonal expansion in partial responders at 0.1-3.0 mg/kg ranked among the lowest.

Patients with a history of autoimmune disease or on systemic immunosuppression were excluded. Samples of blood were obtained at baseline, on cycle 4 day 1, and on cycle 7 day 1. Using immunoSEQ multiplex PCR, the repertoire was profiled, and TCRdb retains in-frame clones only, with some absent. The sample holds under 80,000 clones; approximately 78% are singletons and the top ten take 5%. The germline V gene encodes CDR1 SGHRS and CDR2 YFSETQ. V shed 7 bases and J 3 bases; nucleotides not matched to a gene: 3. There are 13 residues in the CDR3. Sequences were derived from CD4+ or CD8+ T cells sorted from blood, sampled in a trial of the OX40 agonist ivuxolimab. This clonotype was obtained from an adult with an advanced solid tumor such as melanoma, head and neck, liver or kidney cancer. The chain combines TRBV5-1 with TRBJ2-2, with 7 bases fitting TRBD2. CDR3 protein: CASRDYDTGELFF. CDR3 DNA sequence: TGCGCCAGCCGGGACTATGACACCGGGGAGCTGTTTTTT.